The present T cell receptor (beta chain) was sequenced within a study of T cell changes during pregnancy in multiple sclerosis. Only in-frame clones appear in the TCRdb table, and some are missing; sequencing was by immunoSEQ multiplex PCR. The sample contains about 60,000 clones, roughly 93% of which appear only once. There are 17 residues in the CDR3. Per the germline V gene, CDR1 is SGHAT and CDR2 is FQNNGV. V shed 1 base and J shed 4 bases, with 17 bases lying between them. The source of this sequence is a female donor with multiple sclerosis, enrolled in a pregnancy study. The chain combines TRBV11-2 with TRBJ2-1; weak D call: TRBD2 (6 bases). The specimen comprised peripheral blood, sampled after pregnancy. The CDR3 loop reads CASSLVGVSGPYNEQFF. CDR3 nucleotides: TGTGCCAGCAGCTTAGTGGGGGTTAGCGGTCCGTACAATGAGCAGTTCTTC.